This T cell receptor (beta chain) was documented in a study of blood T cell repertoires in COVID-19. Study overall: Sites across the United States, Italy and Spain contributed samples from acute and convalescent COVID-19.

Original methodology: Reference gene primers were amplified, and this amplification served to estimate nucleated cell counts. Assay: immunoSEQ multiplex PCR; the TCRdb copy retains only in-frame clones and omits some. Clonal size and the V and J genes are those of that table, whereas D and trimming came from the DNA. The repertoire holds more than 300,000 clones, 85% to 90% seen once, with more than 9% in the top ten. Participants came from fewer than 25 US areas, aged about 18 to 89 years. The CDR3 runs 15 residues. The V gene lost 2 bases and the J gene lost 0 bases, with 10 bases spanning the gap. Germline CDR1 SGHTA, CDR2 FQGTGA.

The clonotype was recovered from a woman aged 25 to 39 who had recovered from COVID-19. V is TRBV7-3 and J is TRBJ1-1; possible D gene TRBD1, 5 bases. The sequenced sample was PBMCs or T cells enriched from blood (not recorded which). The CDR3 protein is CASSLGQGLNTEAFF. The DNA for the CDR3 is TGTGCCAGCAGCTTAGGGCAGGGATTGAACACTGAAGCTTTCTTT.